This TCR beta chain was profiled in a study of tumor T cells in aggressive B-cell lymphoma. This clone was found a few times. A read error may produce the germline difference seen at one junction end. Clones were read by immunoSEQ multiplex PCR, and TCRdb kept only the in-frame ones, dropping some. Among thousands of clones listed, roughly nine tenths were seen once. Germline assignment: CDR1 GTSNPN and CDR2 SVGIG (reference sequence). The CDR3 is 13 amino acids. The sequenced sample consisted of tumor tissue. The chain employs TRBV30 and TRBJ2-5; D assignment may be TRBD1 or TRBD2 (6 bases each). The TCR comes from an adult with diffuse large B cell lymphoma. CDR3 nucleotides: TGTGCCCGGAGGGGGGCAGGCGAAGAGACCCAGTACTTC. Amino acids: CARRGAGEETQYF.